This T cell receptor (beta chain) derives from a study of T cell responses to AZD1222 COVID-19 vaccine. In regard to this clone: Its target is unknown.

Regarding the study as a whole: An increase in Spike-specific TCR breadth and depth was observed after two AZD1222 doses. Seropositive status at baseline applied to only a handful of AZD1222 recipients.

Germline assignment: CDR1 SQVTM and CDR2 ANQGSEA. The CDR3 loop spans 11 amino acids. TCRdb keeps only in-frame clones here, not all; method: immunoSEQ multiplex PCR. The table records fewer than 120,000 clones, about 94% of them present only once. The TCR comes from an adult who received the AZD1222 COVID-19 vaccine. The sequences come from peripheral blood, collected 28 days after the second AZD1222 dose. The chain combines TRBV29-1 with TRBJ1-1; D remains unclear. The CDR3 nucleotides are TGCACCGCACGGGGGAACACTGAAGCTTTCTTT. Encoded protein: CTARGNTEAFF.